A selection of T cell receptor beta chains follows, all from one sample in a study of spatial heterogeneity in lung cancer. TCRdb re-derived calls from the 5' RACE reads in MiXCR, one entry per CDR3 protein. The repertoire includes about 45,000 distinct CDR3 sequences, approximately 22% of them detected once, and less than 9% sits in the top ten. The material sequenced was PBMCs, taken at follow-up. Receptors were obtained from a female donor with early-stage non-small cell lung cancer. CDR3s include the opening cysteine and the closing phenylalanine or tryptophan. Clone size, where shown, is once, few, many, or a class for clones that have expanded.

length,V,size,CDR3
13,TRBV6-1,many,CASSEEWRYGYTF
14,TRBV5-1,NA,CASSLEGSQVGYTF
12,TRBV3-1,NA,CASGRINTEAFF
16,TRBV3-1,few,CASSQDTGGLYNEQFF
12,TRBV16,NA,CASSPNADTQYF
11,TRBV27,few,CASRFINEQFF
14,TRBV6-1,many,CASSRSGPNNEQFF
15,TRBV11-2,few,CASSPGDTYQETQYF
15,TRBV27,many,CASSLAPEAIYEQYF
14,TRBV12-3/TRBV12-4,many,CASRGSGAKNIQYF
12,TRBV6-6,many,CASSYRGDGYTF
15,TRBV3-1,NA,CASSQNTLGGSEQFF
15,TRBV5-1,many,CASSLEGASTDTQYF
16,TRBV28,NA,CASSFSGTRGSYEQYF
13,TRBV18,once,CASSPMSGDGYTF
16,TRBV5-1,NA,CASRPWGDRANNEQFF
14,TRBV7-2,NA,CASSSTGGNQPQHF
14,TRBV20-1,many,CSATMSPVTDTQYF
12,TRBV2,few,CASSLDREQAFF
16,TRBV7-9,NA,CASSSKGLPLTDTQYF
12,TRBV7-8,many,CASKPFTDTQYF
12,TRBV10-3,many,CAIRQDYNEQFF
14,TRBV2,few,CASRTGTGVGELFF
12,TRBV20-1,NA,CSASQSADTQYF
11,TRBV7-9,many,CASSLGGEQFF
16,TRBV7-3,many,CASSLNGGTAGYGYTF
12,TRBV3-1,medium-sized,CASSQVGQDAFF
16,TRBV27,NA,CASSLTGFSGANVLTF
13,TRBV5-1,NA,CASSLNGRGEQYF
17,TRBV4-1,few,CASTQSGAGATYNEQFF
14,TRBV18,few,CASSPRDRVLVQFF
18,TRBV5-5,once,CASSKVAVGAQGRDTQYF
13,TRBV2,NA,CASNLGGPYEQYF
13,TRBV5-1,NA,CASSGGSTGELFF
17,TRBV4-2,NA,CASSQGDGWEGPGELFF
15,TRBV7-9,NA,CASSLKTDLTGELFF
12,TRBV29-1,NA,CSVGVTVDTQYF
14,TRBV11-2,few,CASRYSPRNLAAFF
12,TRBV28,few,CAGQMGNSPLHF
13,TRBV14,NA,CASSQSGNTEAFF
13,TRBV11-1,NA,CASYDRTTGELFF
12,TRBV29-1,NA,CSITGEVTEAFF